This TCR beta chain appears in the sequencing data of a study of cytomegalovirus exposure and HLA in healthy donors. From germline, CDR1 is MNHNY and CDR2 SVGAGI (reference sequence). The CDR3 length is 13 residues. The V segment lost 5 bases and the J segment 6 bases; nucleotides outside the gene matches: 5. The PCR employed 60 Vbeta primers together with 13 Jbeta primers. Only in-frame clones appear in the TCRdb table, and some are missing; sequencing was by immunoSEQ multiplex PCR. The repertoire consists of about 140,000 clones, with roughly 62% occurring once and the leading ten covering almost 4.5%. Study findings and constraints: There were some V segments, including TRBV6-2 and TRBV6-3, excluded as indistinguishable.

As regards this clone: Its antigen is not known.

There were likely unrecorded immune exposures, though donors were nominally healthy when sampled. The origin of this receptor is a man aged 55 to 69 in good health and CMV-seronegative. This chain joins TRBV6-6 and TRBJ1-1; 8 bases are a match to TRBD1. Material: PBMCs. CDR3 bases: TGTGCCAGCAGTACCGACAGGGGAGCTGAAGCTTTCTTT. Amino acid sequence: CASSTDRGAEAFF.